These 4 T cell receptor beta chains came from one sample sequenced in a study of T cell responses to AZD1222 COVID-19 vaccine. Clones were read by immunoSEQ multiplex PCR, and TCRdb kept only the in-frame ones, dropping some. The table records around 140,000 clones, approximately 92% of them present only once. This specimen consisted of peripheral blood, obtained on day 0 of AZD1222 vaccination. Source of these receptors: an adult in good health.

The J gene is TRBJ2-1, the V gene TRBV14, with D tentatively TRBD2 (6 bases). With 4 bases removed from V and 9 bases from J, the gap between germline ends came to 13 bases. The CDR3 sequence is 13 residues long. Germline loops: CDR1 SGHDN, CDR2 FVKESK. CDR3 coding DNA: TGTGCCAGCAGCCGCACAGGAGGGAGTGAGCAGTTCTTC. It encodes CASSRTGGSEQFF.

The rearrangement joins TRBV28 to TRBJ1-5; TRBD1 matches 7 bases. Trimming cost V 3 bases and J 4 bases; bases outside gene matches: 9. The germline V gene encodes CDR1 MDHEN and CDR2 SYDVKM. The CDR3 contains 16 residues. CDR3 sequence (DNA): TGTGCCAGCAGTTTTGAGGGGGCTATTGGTAATCAGCCCCAGCATTTT. This gives the protein CASSFEGAIGNQPQHF.

The chain is built from TRBV19 and TRBJ2-6; TRBD2 might be the D (5 bases). The germline V and J ends were trimmed by 2 bases and 1 base, with 18 bases remaining between them. From germline, CDR1 is LNHDA and CDR2 SQIVND (reference sequence). This CDR3 comprises 19 residues. The CDR3 nucleotides are TGTGCCAGTAGTATATCCCCGAGGGCGTCCTTATCTGGGGCCAACGTCCTGACTTTC. Amino acid sequence: CASSISPRASLSGANVLTF.

The rearrangement uses TRBV6-5 and TRBJ1-1, with D perhaps matching TRBD1 (6 bases). This CDR3 has 15 amino acids. The V gene's germline CDR1 is MNHEY and CDR2 SVGAGI. V was clipped by 1 base and J by 1 base, with 10 bases between them. The CDR3 reads CASSYYVTGNTEAFF. In DNA form, the CDR3 reads TGTGCCAGCAGTTACTATGTGACAGGGAACACTGAAGCTTTCTTT.